This TCR beta chain was observed in a study of cytomegalovirus exposure and HLA in healthy donors. Broader study findings: For most subjects, TCR beta sequences were reported to predict HLA-A and HLA-B alleles with accuracy. In an earlier analysis, in about 530 donors, most V segments appeared productive either ~87% or ~30% of the time. Rarity characterized most TCR sequences, yet some public TCRs appeared in many donors.

Remarks on this clone: The antigen is not known.

The ends lost 0 bases at V and 7 bases at J; junction bases unmatched: 3. This CDR3 region has 13 residues. CDR1 GTSNPN and CDR2 SVGIG come from the germline V gene (reference sequence). The PCR contained 60 Vbeta and 13 Jbeta primers. Libraries were prepared by immunoSEQ multiplex PCR; TCRdb keeps only in-frame clonotypes and omits some of them. The data show about 120,000 clones, 80% seen once. The sequencing sample was made of PBMCs. The origin of this receptor is a female donor in good health and CMV-seropositive. The genes are TRBV30 and TRBJ1-2; 9 bases map to TRBD1. The CDR3 DNA sequence: TGTGCCTGGAGTGTACAGGGGGCGGTTGGCTACACCTTC. It translates to CAWSVQGAVGYTF.